The present T cell receptor beta chain was sequenced within a study of cytomegalovirus exposure and HLA in healthy donors. This clone was recorded once. Its matching antigen is unknown. Study results and limitations: Later, an analysis showed that TCR beta chains associated with HLA were more clonally expanded than others that were equally common. Among CMV-associated TCR beta chains, most appeared HLA-restricted in a later analysis. Rates of TCR association differed by HLA locus in a later analysis, with DRB1 highest and HLA-C lowest.

There are 17 residues in the CDR3. The V end lost 4 bases, the J end lost 0 bases, and 17 bases lay between the germline ends. Germline CDR1 and CDR2: MNHNS and SASEGT. 13 Jbeta primers and 60 Vbeta primers were used for the PCR. Only in-frame clones appear in the TCRdb table, and some are missing; sequencing was by immunoSEQ multiplex PCR. This sample has about 180,000 clones, with approximately 88% found just once. V gene TRBV6-1 combines with J gene TRBJ2-3, with a possible D match to TRBD2 (6 bases). Sequencing input: PBMCs. The sequence was collected from a boy younger than 10 in good health and CMV-seronegative. CDR3 coding DNA: TGTGCCAGCAGTGTAATGAAGGGAGGAATTAGCACAGATACGCAGTATTTT. This gives the protein CASSVMKGGISTDTQYF.